The 21 T cell receptor beta chains below all came from one sample that was sequenced in a study of T cell changes during pregnancy in multiple sclerosis. Measured with immunoSEQ multiplex PCR; TCRdb has only the in-frame clones, and not every one. The table records tens of thousands of clones, 85% to 95% of them present only once. Sequenced material: CD4+ T cells from peripheral blood mononuclear cells, taken in the third trimester of pregnancy. The receptors come from a female donor in good health, enrolled as a control in a pregnancy study.

The rearrangement links TRBV14 to TRBJ1-1; no clear D. Per the germline V gene, CDR1 is SGHDN and CDR2 is FVKESK. Between the trimmed V and J ends, which lost 3 bases and 0 bases, there was a span of 5 bases. This CDR3 has 13 residues. The CDR3, as DNA: TGTGCCAGCAGCCAGACACTGAACACTGAAGCTTTCTTT. Protein: CASSQTLNTEAFF.

The rearrangement uses TRBV20-1 and TRBJ1-6; D is unresolved. The CDR3 is 11 amino acids. From germline, CDR1 is DFQATT and CDR2 SNEGSKA (reference sequence). V was pared by 4 bases and J by 11 bases, with 9 bases between. The CDR3 DNA follows: TGCAGTGCTATTGCGGGCCCACCCCTCCACTTT. Its translation: CSAIAGPPLHF.

CDR3 region: CASRVSLAGANVLTF. The CDR3 nucleotides are TGTGCCAGCCGGGTCTCTTTGGCTGGGGCCAACGTCCTGACTTTC. The genes are TRBV5-8 and TRBJ2-6, with no clear D. Germline CDR1 and CDR2: SGHTS and YDEGEE. The CDR3 extends over 15 amino acids. The germline V and J ends were trimmed by 7 bases and 2 bases, with 13 bases remaining between them.

The chain carries TRBV1 and TRBJ2-5; TRBD2, the D gene given by the table, was not confirmed from the DNA. TRBV1 is reported as a pseudogene. This CDR3 has 13 residues. CDR3 sequence: CTSSRGREWTQYF. For the CDR3, the DNA is TGCACCAGCAGCCGGGGGAGGGAATGGACCCAGTACTTC.

This clone was detected only once. The rearrangement uses TRBV28 and TRBJ2-3; 7 nucleotides align to TRBD1. The germline V gene has CDR1 MDHEN and CDR2 SYDVKM. J was trimmed by 2 bases and V by 3 bases; bases with no gene match: 8. CDR3 size: 16 residues. The CDR3 loop reads CASSFVLTGPTDTQYF. For the CDR3, the DNA is TGTGCCAGCAGTTTTGTATTGACAGGGCCCACAGATACGCAGTATTTT.

The chain uses TRBV6-1 and TRBJ2-2; 10 bases fit TRBD1. J lost 7 bases, V lost 4 bases, and 3 bases had no gene match. Germline V gene lookup returns CDR1 MNHNS and CDR2 SASEGT. The CDR3 is made up of 14 amino acids. The DNA for the CDR3 is TGTGCCAGCAGTGGGGACAGGGGTGTCGGGGAGCTGTTTTTT. Encoded protein: CASSGDRGVGELFF.

This clone was seen just once. The CDR3 DNA reads TGTGCCAGCAGCTCGAACGGGAATTCACCCCTCCACTTT. The encoded protein is CASSSNGNSPLHF. V gene TRBV7-9 combines with J gene TRBJ1-6; D is unclear. The CDR3 sequence is 13 residues long. Germline assignment: CDR1 SEHNR and CDR2 FQNEAQ (reference sequence). Trimming stripped 4 bases from V and 7 bases from J, with 8 bases between. The variable domain in full, completed from reference TRBV7-9 and TRBJ1-6, reads DTGVSQNPRHKITKRGQNVTFRCDPISEHNRLYWYRQTLGQGPEFLTYFQNEAQLEKSRLLSDRFSAERPKGSFSTLEIQRTEQGDSAMYLCASSSNGNSPLHFGNGTRLTVT.

The chain employs TRBV19 and TRBJ2-4; 9 bases match TRBD2. V shed 6 bases and J 0 bases; nucleotides not matched to a gene: 6. The length of the CDR3 is 16 residues. Germline CDR1 reads LNHDA; CDR2 reads SQIVND (reference sequence). The CDR3: CASRALAGLAKNIQYF. In nucleotides, the CDR3 is TGTGCCAGTAGGGCTCTAGCGGGGCTAGCCAAAAACATTCAGTACTTC.

In DNA, the CDR3 is TGCGCCAGCAGCCAAACACAGGGCATTTACACTGAAGCTTTCTTT. It specifies CASSQTQGIYTEAFF. The genes are TRBV4-3 and TRBJ1-1, with D perhaps TRBD1 (6 bases). The CDR3 sequence is 15 residues long. CDR1 and CDR2 from the germline V gene are LGHNA and YSLEER. The V end was cut by 2 bases, the J end by 3 bases, with 13 bases between.

On this clone itself: A junction boundary mismatches the germline segment, possibly from a read error. The V call is TRBV11-2, the J call TRBJ1-2, with D tentatively TRBD1 (5 bases). The CDR3 contains 13 residues. The germline CDR1 and CDR2 sequences are SGHAT and FQNNGV. As DNA, the CDR3 is TGTGCCAGCAGCTTACAATCCCCCGGTGCAGGGTCCTTC. Its translation: CASSLQSPGAGSF.

The gene calls are TRBV5-1 and TRBJ2-1; 13 bases fit TRBD2. J was trimmed by 12 bases and V by 4 bases; bases with no gene match: 10. Germline V gene lookup returns CDR1 SGHRS and CDR2 YFSETQ. The CDR3 sequence is 15 residues long. The CDR3 spells CASSPTSGGTPVQFF. The CDR3 bases are TGCGCCAGCAGCCCGACTAGCGGGGGGACCCCTGTGCAGTTCTTC.

The chain uses TRBV6-5 and TRBJ1-4; D perhaps matches TRBD1 (6 bases). Trimming removed 7 bases at V and 5 bases at J, with 17 bases between. In germline, CDR1 is MNHEY, CDR2 SVGAGI. The CDR3 has 15 amino acids. CDR3 protein: CASTLRGADNEKLFF. The CDR3 DNA reads TGTGCCAGCACCTTGCGGGGGGCGGACAATGAAAAACTGTTTTTT.

V is TRBV6-6 and J is TRBJ1-4, with D tentatively TRBD1 (5 bases). Trimming removed 0 bases at V and 2 bases at J, with 7 bases between. CDR1 and CDR2 (germline): MNHNY, SVGAGI (reference sequence). The CDR3 length is 15 residues. CDR3 in amino acids: CASSYSGPTNEKLFF. In nucleotides, the CDR3 is TGTGCCAGCAGTTACTCGGGGCCCACTAATGAAAAACTGTTTTTT.

The V gene is TRBV1, the J gene TRBJ2-7; TRBD2 reflects the table's D call only, with no check against the DNA. TRBV1 is termed a pseudogene. CDR3 size: 16 residues. This CDR3 reads CTSSKIAGPCSYEQYF. CDR3 DNA: TGCACCAGCAGCAAAATAGCGGGGCCGTGCTCCTACGAGCAGTACTTC.

The chain combines TRBV5-1 with TRBJ2-1; possibly TRBD2 for D (5 bases). Per the germline V gene, CDR1 is SGHRS and CDR2 is YFSETQ. The germline V and J ends were trimmed by 2 bases and 7 bases, with 13 bases remaining between them. The CDR3 totals 14 residues. This CDR3 reads CASSFSASTNEQFF. The CDR3 coding sequence is TGCGCCAGCAGCTTCTCAGCTAGCACAAATGAGCAGTTCTTC. Full variable domain (outside the CDR3, taken from reference TRBV5-1 and TRBJ2-1): KAGVTQTPRYLIKTRGQQVTLSCSPISGHRSVSWYQQTPGQGLQFLFEYFSETQRNKGNFPGRFSGRQFSNSRSEMNVSTLELGDSALYLCASSFSASTNEQFFGPGTRLTVL.

The genes are TRBV7-2 and TRBJ2-5, with 10 bases that match TRBD2. Losses at the gene ends were 2 bases for V and 3 bases for J; bases not matched to a gene: 9. The CDR3 has 17 amino acids. The germline gives CDR1 SGHTA, CDR2 FQGNSA. CDR3 in DNA: TGTGCCAGCAGCTTAAAAGTTAGCGGGGGGATAAAAGAGACCCAGTACTTC. Translating gives CASSLKVSGGIKETQYF.

The chain carries TRBV2 and TRBJ2-3; a weak D match, TRBD1 (6 bases). Germline CDR1 reads SNHLY; CDR2 reads FYNNEI. The CDR3 extends over 13 amino acids. V was pared by 1 base and J by 8 bases, with 10 bases between. The CDR3: CASSEEGVGTQYF. The DNA for the CDR3 is TGTGCCAGCAGTGAAGAGGGGGTGGGTACGCAGTATTTT. Full variable domain (missing parts from reference TRBV2 and TRBJ2-3): EPEVTQTPSHQVTQMGQEVILRCVPISNHLYFYWYRQILGQKVEFLVSFYNNEISEKSEIFDDQFSVERPDGSNFTLKIRSTKLEDSAMYFCASSEEGVGTQYFGPGTRLTVL.

V usage is TRBV25-1 and J usage is TRBJ1-6, with 7 nucleotides matching TRBD1. V dropped 9 bases and J dropped 6; count of bases not matched to a gene: 8. CDR3 size: 14 residues. The V gene's germline CDR1 is MGHDK and CDR2 SYGVNS. The CDR3 DNA is TGTGCCAGTAAGACAGGGATAAGTAATTCACCCCTCCACTTT. It translates to CASKTGISNSPLHF.

The gene calls are TRBV19 and TRBJ2-3, with D perhaps matching TRBD1 (5 bases). V lost 5 bases to trimming and J lost 2 bases, with 17 bases between them. The germline gives CDR1 LNHDA, CDR2 SQIVND (reference sequence). The CDR3 sequence is 16 residues long. DNA of the CDR3: TGTGCCAGTAGTCTCAACCCAGGGCCCCCCACAGATACGCAGTATTTT. Its translation is CASSLNPGPPTDTQYF.

The genes are TRBV15 and TRBJ2-6; 12 bases match TRBD1. The CDR3 contains 19 residues. The ends lost 3 bases at V and 4 bases at J; junction bases unmatched: 10. Germline V gene lookup returns CDR1 LNHNV and CDR2 YYDKDF (reference sequence). The CDR3 DNA reads TGTGCCACCAGCAGGCGGCGGGGACAGGGGGCGGAAGGGGCCAACGTCCTGACTTTC. Translation: CATSRRRGQGAEGANVLTF.

This chain links TRBV4-2 with TRBJ2-7, with 7 bases that match TRBD1. Germline CDR1 reads LGHNA; CDR2 reads YNFKEQ. The CDR3 is 14 amino acids. After removal of 1 base from V and 3 bases from J, the junction contained 3 bases not matched to a gene. The CDR3 coding sequence is TGTGCCAGCAGCCAAGCCAGGGACAGCTACGAGCAGTACTTC. As protein: CASSQARDSYEQYF.